These 4 T cell receptor beta chains were all obtained from the same sample, sequenced in a study of T cells in Graves' hyperthyroidism and ophthalmopathy. Regions amplified from RNA transcripts were the TCR beta CDR3 regions. During a first-round RT-PCR of the TCR CDR3, the HTBI primer set was used. TCRdb reprocessed the multiplex PCR reads with MiXCR, giving one entry per CDR3 protein. The sample records some 270,000 distinct CDR3 sequences, 24% being singletons. The sequencing input was blood. The receptors stem from a woman aged 40 to 50 with Graves' ophthalmopathy.

The chain couples TRBV12-3 or TRBV12-4 to TRBJ2-7, with D perhaps TRBD1 or TRBD2 (5 bases each). The V end lost 5 bases, the J end lost 0 bases, and 11 bases lay between the germline ends. The CDR3 length is 14 residues. The CDR3 here is CASSRGDGSYEQYF. CDR3 DNA sequence: TGTGCCAGCAGTAGAGGGGACGGCTCCTACGAGCAGTACTTC.

Many counts were recorded for this clonotype. The CDR3 DNA reads as TGTGCCAGCAGCCCGACGACAGGGGGCACGGAGACCCAGTACTTC. Translating gives CASSPTTGGTETQYF. J is TRBJ2-5 and V is TRBV13; TRBD1 matches at 10 bases. This CDR3 comprises 15 residues. CDR1 and CDR2 from the germline V gene are PRHDT and FYEKMQ (reference sequence). V lost 5 bases, J lost 5 bases, and 8 bases stayed unmatched.

This clonotype appeared a few times. The V gene is TRBV6-1, the J gene TRBJ2-5; a weak D match, TRBD2 (6 bases). The length of the CDR3 is 14 residues. CDR1 and CDR2 from the germline V gene are MNHNS and SASEGT. The V and J ends lost 9 bases and 6 bases respectively, with 20 bases between them. As DNA, the CDR3 is TGTGCCAGTCGAGTGGGCGGGGTGGATCAGACCCAGTACTTC. Amino acids: CASRVGGVDQTQYF.

This clonotype was recorded many times. The rearrangement joins TRBV13 to TRBJ1-1; D is perhaps TRBD1 (6 bases). CDR3 length equals 13 residues. Trimming took off 3 bases at V and 8 bases at J, with 13 bases between the two ends. The germline CDR1 and CDR2 sequences are PRHDT and FYEKMQ (reference sequence). The CDR3 spells CASSLRGTGEAFF. The CDR3 DNA follows: TGTGCCAGCAGCTTGAGGGGTACAGGGGAAGCTTTCTTT.